One and the same sample provided the 12 T cell receptor beta chains below, sequenced in a study of blood T cell repertoires in COVID-19. Sequenced by immunoSEQ multiplex PCR; TCRdb stores in-frame clones only, minus some. The sample records about 200,000 clones, more than 70% being singletons. The sequenced sample was peripheral blood. Receptors originate from a person aged 70 to 85 with COVID-19, enrolled during active disease.

This clone was counted a few times. The chain carries TRBV4-3 and TRBJ2-7; TRBD2 matches 13 bases. V gave up 0 bases and J gave up 12 bases; unmatched junction bases: 8. CDR1 is LGHNA and CDR2 is YSLEER in the germline V gene. CDR3 length: 15 amino acids. CDR3 region: CASSQDTTSGGWRYF. As DNA, the CDR3 is TGCGCCAGCAGCCAAGATACGACTAGCGGGGGGTGGCGGTACTTC.

This clone was found many times. The V and J genes are TRBV6-6 and TRBJ1-1; TRBD1 aligns across 8 bases. Germline CDR1 is MNHNY and CDR2 is SVGAGI (reference sequence). Unmatched junction bases numbered 6, after V lost 5 bases and J lost 4 bases. This CDR3 is built from 14 residues. The CDR3 DNA follows: TGTGCCAGCAGTCCCATAGGACAGGGCACTGAAGCTTTCTTT. It is translated as CASSPIGQGTEAFF.

This clone was recorded once. The chain carries TRBV4-3 and TRBJ1-6, with a tentative D call TRBD1 (6 bases). The CDR3 length is 16 residues. Trimming shortened V by 3 bases and J by 6 bases, and 15 bases separated the two germline ends. The germline V gene encodes CDR1 LGHNA and CDR2 YSLEER. The CDR3 protein is CASSHGSGVGNSPLHF. The CDR3 nucleotides are TGCGCCAGCAGCCACGGGTCAGGGGTTGGTAATTCACCCCTCCACTTT.

The chain's CDR3 is CASSLRTSGETTDTQYF. The DNA for the CDR3 is TGTGCCAGCAGCTTAAGAACTAGCGGGGAGACCACAGATACGCAGTATTTT. The chain joins TRBV7-8 to TRBJ2-3; 10 bases match TRBD2. The CDR3 has 17 amino acids. Germline CDR1 and CDR2: SGHVS and FQNEAQ. Unmatched junction bases numbered 7, after V lost 2 bases and J lost 2 bases.

The rearrangement uses TRBV27 and TRBJ1-4, with 8 bases aligning to TRBD1. Looked up from germline, CDR1 is MNHEY and CDR2 is SMNVEV (reference sequence). The CDR3 extends over 14 amino acids. The J segment lost 8 bases and the V segment lost 5 bases, leaving 7 bases of the junction unmatched. CDR3 in amino acids: CASSPDRVWEKLFF. In DNA form, the CDR3 reads TGTGCCAGCAGTCCGGACAGGGTATGGGAAAAACTGTTTTTT.

The chain links TRBV9 to TRBJ2-3; the match to TRBD2 covers 9 bases. This CDR3 spans 15 amino acids. V trimming: 0 bases; J trimming: 3 bases; junction bases outside the gene matches: 2. CDR1 is SGDLS and CDR2 is YYNGEE in the germline V gene. The CDR3: CASSVDSGRTDTQYF. The DNA for the CDR3 is TGTGCCAGCAGCGTAGACAGCGGGAGGACAGATACGCAGTATTTT.

V usage is TRBV15 and J usage is TRBJ1-2; 9 bases fit TRBD1. Germline values: CDR1 LNHNV, CDR2 YYDKDF (reference sequence). The CDR3 loop spans 15 amino acids. V dropped 0 bases and J dropped 6; count of bases not matched to a gene: 5. CDR3 coding DNA: TGTGCCACCAGCAGAGATGGGACAGGGTCGGATGGCTACACCTTC. This gives the protein CATSRDGTGSDGYTF.

The chain carries TRBV30 and TRBJ1-5; D is unclear. V dropped 2 bases and J dropped 4 bases, with 12 bases sitting between them. The germline V gene has CDR1 GTSNPN and CDR2 SVGIG (reference sequence). This CDR3 region has 14 residues. CDR3 nucleotides: TGTGCCTGGAGTCTAACAGTGCAGAATCAGCCCCAGCATTTT. This encodes CAWSLTVQNQPQHF.

The count of this clone is one. The chain couples TRBV20-1 to TRBJ2-1; D is unresolved. V shed 3 bases and J shed 4 bases, with 13 bases lying between them. Germline V CDR1 and CDR2: DFQATT, SNEGSKA (reference sequence). The CDR3 is 14 residues long. The CDR3 region is CSASGAGIYNEQFF. Written as DNA, the CDR3 is TGCAGTGCTAGTGGCGCAGGTATATACAATGAGCAGTTCTTC.

The rearrangement links TRBV29-1 to TRBJ2-2; tentative D call: TRBD1 (5 bases). V was cut by 7 bases and J by 1 base, with 13 bases left in between. The CDR3 consists of 14 residues. Germline CDR1 SQVTM, CDR2 ANQGSEA. The CDR3 DNA sequence: TGCAGCGCGGGCCAGGGTGGGAACACCGGGGAGCTGTTTTTT. Translation: CSAGQGGNTGELFF.

The chain joins TRBV28 to TRBJ1-6; D call uncertain. CDR1 is MDHEN, CDR2 SYDVKM, per germline. V lost 6 bases, J lost 6 bases, and 9 bases lay in between. The CDR3 covers 13 residues. CDR3 DNA: TGTGCCAGCAGGGACGGACTTAATTCACCCCTCCACTTT. Translation gives CASRDGLNSPLHF.

This sequence joins TRBV9 and TRBJ1-2, with D possibly being TRBD1 (6 bases). The germline V gene encodes CDR1 SGDLS and CDR2 YYNGEE. V was trimmed by 5 bases and J by 2 bases, leaving 19 bases between them. The CDR3 is 16 amino acids. The CDR3 nucleotides read TGTGCCAGCAGTGCTAATCAACAGGGCCCAAACTATGGCTACACCTTC. Its protein product is CASSANQQGPNYGYTF.